A single sample gave rise to the 6 T cell receptor beta chains below, sequenced in a study of cytomegalovirus exposure and HLA in healthy donors (dated by TCRdb to about 2017). The protocol used for the library was the immunoSEQ multiplex PCR assay. For the multiplex PCR, a mixture combining 60 forward primers for TCR Vbeta segments and 13 reverse primers for TCR Jbeta segments was used. TCRdb obtained this table from immuneACCESS and retained in-frame rearrangements with V and J assigned. These tables miss some clones; where compared with another copy, unresolved V genes account for less than half of the shortfall, and the remainder is unexplained. In all, the sample holds around 180,000 clones, and about 82% of those were seen once. The biggest ten clones account for less than 2.5% of the sample. The sequenced sample consisted of PBMCs. The receptors originated from a male donor in good health and CMV-seronegative.

The gene calls are TRBV9 and TRBJ2-5; TRBD1 aligns across 7 bases. J was trimmed by 3 bases and V by 0 bases; bases with no gene match: 5. The CDR3 loop spans 15 amino acids. Germline CDR1 reads SGDLS; CDR2 reads YYNGEE. This CDR3 reads CASSVAGTVKETQYF. DNA for the CDR3: TGTGCCAGCAGCGTAGCCGGGACAGTCAAAGAGACCCAGTACTTC.

This rearrangement joins TRBV28 to TRBJ1-2; 7 bases are shared with TRBD1. CDR1 and CDR2 (germline): MDHEN, SYDVKM. The CDR3 has 16 amino acids. V trimming: 5 bases; J trimming: 4 bases; junction bases outside the gene matches: 13. As DNA, the CDR3 is TGTGCCAGCAGTATCATCGATCAGACAGGGAGCTATGGCTACACCTTC. This codes for CASSIIDQTGSYGYTF.

The chain has TRBV21-1 and TRBJ1-6; the D segment call TRBD1 is taken from the table without a DNA check. TRBV21-1 corresponds to a pseudogene. The CDR3 length is 16 residues. In DNA form, the CDR3 reads TGTGCCAGCAGCAGGCAACAGGGGGCTTGCAATTCACCCCTCCACTTT. Translating gives CASSRQQGACNSPLHF.

J is TRBJ2-1 and V is TRBV9, with D maybe TRBD1 (6 bases). The CDR3 extends over 11 amino acids. The V and J ends lost 6 bases and 7 bases respectively, with 8 bases between them. CDR1 SGDLS and CDR2 YYNGEE come from the germline V gene. The CDR3 here is CASNTGNEQFF. DNA of the CDR3: TGTGCCAGCAATACAGGGAATGAGCAGTTCTTC.

This chain connects TRBV15 to TRBJ1-4; tentative D call: TRBD1 (5 bases). Germline assignment: CDR1 LNHNV and CDR2 YYDKDF (reference sequence). V was cut by 1 base and J by 8 bases, with 8 bases left in between. This CDR3 is 13 amino acids long. The CDR3 DNA follows: TGTGCCACCAGCAGAGGTCAGGGAGAAAAACTGTTTTTT. Amino acid sequence: CATSRGQGEKLFF.

The chain couples TRBV4-1 to TRBJ2-7; 9 bases fit TRBD1. The CDR3 loop spans 15 amino acids. From germline, CDR1 is MGHRA and CDR2 YSYEKL. V lost 3 bases and J lost 2; bases outside the gene matches: 5. The CDR3 sequence: CASSHGTGKTYEQYF. DNA of the CDR3: TGCGCCAGCAGCCACGGGACAGGGAAAACCTACGAGCAGTACTTC.